The entry that follows covers one T cell receptor (beta chain) sequence. It has no known antigen specificity. No base quality information exists; no much larger clone differs at one position. Trimming takes 5 bases from V and 2 bases from J, and the germline ends sit 15 bases apart. From a lookup of the germline V gene, CDR1 and CDR2 are SGHTA and FQGNSA. From cysteine to phenylalanine, the CDR3 is 16 amino acids long. CDR3 DNA is the only sequence kept; it has 48 bases, read in frame from the first base. TCRbeta CDR3 regions were amplified from genomic DNA using the immunoSEQ Assay, a bias-controlled multiplex PCR. Under the source paper's analysis protocol: Nucleated cell counts per sample were estimated from amplification of reference gene primers within the assay. To quantify the absolute abundance of each unique TCRbeta CDR3 rearrangement, sequence reads were collapsed and filtered. For each sample, productive Simpson clonality was calculated as the square root of Simpson's diversity index across productive rearrangements. TCRdb holds this immuneACCESS table with in-frame rearrangements only. Some clones are missing; in checked studies, unresolved V genes explain under half, and the rest has no known cause. For V, J and clone size, that table is used; D and trimming come from the DNA. Across this sample there are hundreds of thousands of clones, with around four fifths seen only once. The ten largest clones take up less than 20% of the sample.

The data belong to a study of blood T cell repertoires in COVID-19 (dated by TCRdb to 2020 to 2022). With regard to the full study: Collaborator samples came from the United States, Italy and Spain and covered acute and convalescent phases of COVID-19. The prospective study material was composed of cDNA or gDNA derived from T cells, B-cell-depleted T cells, or PBMCs. Deeply sampled blood TCRbeta repertoires from subjects exposed to, actively infected with, or recovered from COVID-19 were included in the dataset. A freely available public database, intended as a resource for researchers studying the immune response to SARS-CoV-2, is where the repertoires were released. The samples were drawn from the first 160 participants of the ongoing ImmuneRACE study and from under 1,500 subjects provided by 6 global collaborators. Sample metadata almost always included a de-identified subject ID, COVID-19 status, age in years and sex. Where available, HLA class I and class II types were obtained from metadata supplied by the sample provider rather than from assay-based typing. The paper as a whole reports these results and caveats: The amount of clinical and demographic metadata varied by source and participant and was provided uncurated.

The collaborating institutions used their own protocols to collect whole blood in K2EDTA tubes. Collaborator samples were shipped for TCRbeta analysis as frozen whole blood, isolated PBMCs, or DNA extracted from either sample type. This sequence originates from a woman of 80 years or more with active or convalescent COVID-19. The V and J segments used are TRBV7-2 and TRBJ2-2; a tentative D call is TRBD1 (6 bases match). The sample taken for sequencing was peripheral blood. The CDR3 protein sequence reads: CASSKTGIGNTGELFF. The DNA reads as follows: TGTGCCAGCAGCAAAACAGGGATTGGTAACACCGGGGAGCTGTTTTTT.